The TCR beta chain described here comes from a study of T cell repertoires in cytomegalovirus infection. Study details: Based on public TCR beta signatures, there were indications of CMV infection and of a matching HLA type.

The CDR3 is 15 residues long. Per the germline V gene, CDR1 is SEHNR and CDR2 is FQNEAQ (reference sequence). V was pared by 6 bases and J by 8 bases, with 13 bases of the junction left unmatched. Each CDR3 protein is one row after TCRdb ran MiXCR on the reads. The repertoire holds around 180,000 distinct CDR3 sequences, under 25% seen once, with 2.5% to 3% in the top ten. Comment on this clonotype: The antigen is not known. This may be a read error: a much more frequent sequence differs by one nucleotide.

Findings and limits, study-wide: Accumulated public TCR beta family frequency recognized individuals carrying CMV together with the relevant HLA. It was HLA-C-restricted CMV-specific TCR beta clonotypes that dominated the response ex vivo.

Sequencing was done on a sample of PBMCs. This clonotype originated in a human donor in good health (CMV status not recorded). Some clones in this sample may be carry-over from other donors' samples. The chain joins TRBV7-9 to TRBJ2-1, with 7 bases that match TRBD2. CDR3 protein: CASRPGLVGVDEQFF. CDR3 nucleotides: TGTGCCAGCAGACCCGGACTAGTGGGAGTGGATGAGCAGTTCTTC.